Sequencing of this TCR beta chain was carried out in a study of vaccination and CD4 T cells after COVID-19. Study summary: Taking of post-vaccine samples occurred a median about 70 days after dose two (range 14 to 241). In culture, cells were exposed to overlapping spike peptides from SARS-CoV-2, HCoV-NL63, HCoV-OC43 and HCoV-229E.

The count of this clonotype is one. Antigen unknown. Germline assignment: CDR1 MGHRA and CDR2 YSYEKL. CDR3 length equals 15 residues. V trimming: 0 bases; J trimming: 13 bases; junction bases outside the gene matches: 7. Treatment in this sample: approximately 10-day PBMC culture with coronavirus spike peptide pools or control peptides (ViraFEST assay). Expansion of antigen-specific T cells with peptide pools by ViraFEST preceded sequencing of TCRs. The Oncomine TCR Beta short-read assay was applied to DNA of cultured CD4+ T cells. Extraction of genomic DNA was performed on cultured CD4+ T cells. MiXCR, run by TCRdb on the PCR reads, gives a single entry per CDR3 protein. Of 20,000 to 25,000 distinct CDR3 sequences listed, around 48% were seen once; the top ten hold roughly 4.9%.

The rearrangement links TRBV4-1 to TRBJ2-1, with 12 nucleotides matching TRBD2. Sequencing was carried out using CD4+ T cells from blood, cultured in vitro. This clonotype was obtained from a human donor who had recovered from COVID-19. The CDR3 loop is CASSQDPLAGGRQFF. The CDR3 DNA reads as TGCGCCAGCAGCCAAGATCCCCTAGCGGGAGGGCGTCAGTTCTTC.